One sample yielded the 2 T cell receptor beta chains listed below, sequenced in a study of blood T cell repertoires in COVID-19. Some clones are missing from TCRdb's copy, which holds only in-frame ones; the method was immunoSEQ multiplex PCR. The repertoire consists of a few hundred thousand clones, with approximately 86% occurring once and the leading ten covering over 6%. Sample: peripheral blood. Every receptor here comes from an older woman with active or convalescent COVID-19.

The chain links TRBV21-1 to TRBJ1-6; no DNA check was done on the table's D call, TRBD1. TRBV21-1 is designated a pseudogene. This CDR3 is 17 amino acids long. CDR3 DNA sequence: TGTGCCAGCAGCACGGTACCCCCACAGAGAGAAGATTCACCCCTCCACTTT. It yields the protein CASSTVPPQREDSPLHF.

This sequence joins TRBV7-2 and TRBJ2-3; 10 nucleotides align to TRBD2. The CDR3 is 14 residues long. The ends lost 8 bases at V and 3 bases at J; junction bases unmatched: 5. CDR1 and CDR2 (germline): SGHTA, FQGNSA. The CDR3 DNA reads TGTGCCAGCGGATTAGCGGGGGGAACAGATACGCAGTATTTT. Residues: CASGLAGGTDTQYF.